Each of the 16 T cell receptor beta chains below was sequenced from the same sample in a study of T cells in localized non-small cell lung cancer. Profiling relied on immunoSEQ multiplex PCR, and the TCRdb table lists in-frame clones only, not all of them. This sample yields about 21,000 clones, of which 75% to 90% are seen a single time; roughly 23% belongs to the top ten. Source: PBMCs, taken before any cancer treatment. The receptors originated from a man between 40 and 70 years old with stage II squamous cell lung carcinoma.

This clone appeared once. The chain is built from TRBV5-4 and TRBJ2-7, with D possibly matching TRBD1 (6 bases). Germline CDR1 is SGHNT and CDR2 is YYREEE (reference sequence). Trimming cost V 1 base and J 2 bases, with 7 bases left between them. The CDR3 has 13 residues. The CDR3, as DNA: TGTGCCAGCAGCTTGCAGGGGACCTACGAGCAGTACTTC. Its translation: CASSLQGTYEQYF.

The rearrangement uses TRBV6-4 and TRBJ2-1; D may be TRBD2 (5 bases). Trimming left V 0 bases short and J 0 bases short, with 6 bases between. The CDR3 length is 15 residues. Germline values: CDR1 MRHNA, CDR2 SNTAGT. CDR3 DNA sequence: TGTGCCAGCAGTGACTCGAGCGGCTCCTACAATGAGCAGTTCTTC. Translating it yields CASSDSSGSYNEQFF.

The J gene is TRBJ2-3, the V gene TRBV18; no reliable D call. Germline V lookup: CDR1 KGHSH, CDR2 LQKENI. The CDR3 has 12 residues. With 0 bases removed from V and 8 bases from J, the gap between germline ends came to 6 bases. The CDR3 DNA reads TGTGCCAGCTCACCACCCACCTTTACGCAGTATTTT. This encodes CASSPPTFTQYF.

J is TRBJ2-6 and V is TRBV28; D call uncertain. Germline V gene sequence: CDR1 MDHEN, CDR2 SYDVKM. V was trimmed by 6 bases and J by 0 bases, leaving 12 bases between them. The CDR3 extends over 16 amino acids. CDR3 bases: TGTGCCAGCAGCCCATACGGCGCCTCTGGGGCCAACGTCCTGACTTTC. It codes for CASSPYGASGANVLTF.

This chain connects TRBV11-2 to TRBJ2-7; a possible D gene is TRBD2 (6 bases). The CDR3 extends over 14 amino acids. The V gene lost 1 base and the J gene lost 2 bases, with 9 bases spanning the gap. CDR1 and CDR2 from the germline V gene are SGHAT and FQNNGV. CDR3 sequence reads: CASSLAGEAYEQYF. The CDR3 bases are TGTGCCAGCAGCTTAGCTGGGGAGGCCTACGAGCAGTACTTC.

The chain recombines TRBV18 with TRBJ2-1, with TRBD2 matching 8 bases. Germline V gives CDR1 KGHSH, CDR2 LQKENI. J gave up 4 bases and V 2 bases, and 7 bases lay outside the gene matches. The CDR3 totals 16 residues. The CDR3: CASSPRRAGVYNEQFF. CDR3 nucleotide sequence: TGTGCCAGCTCACCAAGGCGAGCGGGAGTTTACAATGAGCAGTTCTTC.

The CDR3 loop reads CASSLTDSASYGYTF. The CDR3, as DNA: TGTGCCAGCAGCCTAACGGACAGTGCATCCTATGGCTACACCTTC. The rearrangement uses TRBV11-2 and TRBJ1-2; tentative D call: TRBD1 (6 bases). V was cut by 5 bases and J by 4 bases, with 17 bases left in between. This CDR3 spans 15 amino acids. The germline gives CDR1 SGHAT, CDR2 FQNNGV.

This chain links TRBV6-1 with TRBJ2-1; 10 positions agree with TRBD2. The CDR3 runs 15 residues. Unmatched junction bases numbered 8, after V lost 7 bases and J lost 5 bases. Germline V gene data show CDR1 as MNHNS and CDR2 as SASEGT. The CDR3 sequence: CASTPGLAGDNEQFF. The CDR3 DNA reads TGTGCCAGCACACCCGGGCTAGCGGGAGACAATGAGCAGTTCTTC.

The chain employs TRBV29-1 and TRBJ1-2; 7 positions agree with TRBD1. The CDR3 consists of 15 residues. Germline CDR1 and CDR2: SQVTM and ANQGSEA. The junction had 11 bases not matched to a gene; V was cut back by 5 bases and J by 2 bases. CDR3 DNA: TGCAGCGTTCGGGCGGGACAGCAGATGAACTATGGCTACACCTTC. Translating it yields CSVRAGQQMNYGYTF. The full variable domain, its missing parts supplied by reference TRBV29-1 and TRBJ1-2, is SAVISQKPSRDICQRGTSLTIQCQVDSQVTMMFWYRQQPGQSLTLIATANQGSEATYESGFVIDKFPISRPNLTFSTLTVSNMSPEDSSIYLCSVRAGQQMNYGYTFGSGTRLTVV.

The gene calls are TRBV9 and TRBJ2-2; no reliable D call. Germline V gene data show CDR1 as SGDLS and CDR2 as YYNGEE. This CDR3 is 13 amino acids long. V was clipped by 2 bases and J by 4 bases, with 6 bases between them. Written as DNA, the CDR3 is TGTGCCAGCAGCGTTCAACTCACCGGGGAGCTGTTTTTT. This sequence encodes CASSVQLTGELFF.

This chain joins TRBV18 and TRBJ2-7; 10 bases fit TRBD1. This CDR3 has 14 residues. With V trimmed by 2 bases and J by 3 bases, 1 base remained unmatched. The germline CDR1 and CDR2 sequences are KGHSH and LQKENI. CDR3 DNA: TGTGCCAGCTCACCAGGGACAGGGGTCTACGAGCAGTACTTC. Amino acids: CASSPGTGVYEQYF.

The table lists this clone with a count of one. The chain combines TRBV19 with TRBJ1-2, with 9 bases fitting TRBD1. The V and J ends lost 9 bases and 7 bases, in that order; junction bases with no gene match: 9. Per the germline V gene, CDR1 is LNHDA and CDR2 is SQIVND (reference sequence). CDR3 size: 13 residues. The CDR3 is CASRDRESSGYTF. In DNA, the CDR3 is TGTGCCAGCAGGGACAGGGAGTCGAGTGGCTACACCTTC.

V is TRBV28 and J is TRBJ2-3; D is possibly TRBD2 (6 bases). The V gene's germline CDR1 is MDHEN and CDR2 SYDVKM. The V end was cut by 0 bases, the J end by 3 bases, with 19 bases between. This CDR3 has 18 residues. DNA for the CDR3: TGTGCCAGCAGTTTATGGGACGTTGCGGGAACAGTTACAGATACGCAGTATTTT. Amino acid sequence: CASSLWDVAGTVTDTQYF.

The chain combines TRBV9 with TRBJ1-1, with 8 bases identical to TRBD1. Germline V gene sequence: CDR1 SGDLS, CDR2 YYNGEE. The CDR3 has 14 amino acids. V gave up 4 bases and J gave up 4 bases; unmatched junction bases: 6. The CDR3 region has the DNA TGTGCCAGCAGCCCGAACAGGGGGATCACTGAAGCTTTCTTT. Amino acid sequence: CASSPNRGITEAFF. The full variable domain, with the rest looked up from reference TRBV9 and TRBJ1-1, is DSGVTQTPKHLITATGQRVTLRCSPRSGDLSVYWYQQSLDQGLQFLIQYYNGEERAKGNILERFSAQQFPDLHSELNLSSLELGDSALYFCASSPNRGITEAFFGQGTRLTVV.

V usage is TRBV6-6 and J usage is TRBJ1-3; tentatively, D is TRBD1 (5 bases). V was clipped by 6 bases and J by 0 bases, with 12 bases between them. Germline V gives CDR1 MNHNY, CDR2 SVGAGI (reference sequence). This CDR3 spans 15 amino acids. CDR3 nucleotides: TGTGCCAGCAGGATTACAGGCGGCTCTGGAAACACCATATATTTT. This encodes CASRITGGSGNTIYF.

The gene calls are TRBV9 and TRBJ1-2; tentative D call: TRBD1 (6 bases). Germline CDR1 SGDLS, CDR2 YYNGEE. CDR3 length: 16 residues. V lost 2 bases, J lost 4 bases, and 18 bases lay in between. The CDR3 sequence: CASSVSPAGQLYGYTF. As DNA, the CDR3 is TGTGCCAGCAGCGTCTCCCCGGCAGGACAGCTCTATGGCTACACCTTC.